These 9 T cell receptor beta chains were sequenced from one sample in a study of blood T cell repertoires in COVID-19. Generated by immunoSEQ multiplex PCR, the TCRdb table keeps only in-frame clones and is missing some. The sample records approximately 190,000 clones, roughly 87% being singletons. Sequenced input: peripheral blood. The source of these receptors is a man in his fifties or sixties with active or convalescent COVID-19.

This chain links TRBV5-6 with TRBJ1-1, with 7 bases aligning to TRBD1. Looked up from germline, CDR1 is SGHDT and CDR2 is YYEEEE. After removal of 2 bases from V and 4 bases from J, the junction contained 14 bases not matched to a gene. The CDR3 loop spans 17 amino acids. The chain's CDR3 is CASSFGRGWMESTEAFF. The CDR3, as DNA: TGTGCCAGCAGCTTCGGCAGGGGGTGGATGGAGAGCACTGAAGCTTTCTTT.

V is TRBV27 and J is TRBJ2-1, with D tentatively TRBD2 (6 bases). The CDR3 has 15 amino acids. V shed 5 bases and J shed 3 bases, with 14 bases lying between them. Germline V gene sequence: CDR1 MNHEY, CDR2 SMNVEV (reference sequence). In nucleotides, the CDR3 is TGTGCCAGCAGTGGGATGCTGGGGGGCTACAATGAGCAGTTCTTC. It encodes CASSGMLGGYNEQFF.

This chain links TRBV5-1 with TRBJ1-3; 11 nucleotides align to TRBD1. With V trimmed by 4 bases and J by 5 bases, 5 bases remained unmatched. This CDR3 contains 15 residues. The V gene's germline CDR1 is SGHRS and CDR2 YFSETQ. As DNA, the CDR3 is TGCGCCAGCAGCGGCGGGACAGGGGGACGAAACACCATATATTTT. Protein: CASSGGTGGRNTIYF.

The chain couples TRBV7-9 to TRBJ1-6; no definite D call. The CDR3 has 12 residues. V was shortened by 4 bases and J by 8 bases, with 6 bases between the two germline ends. Germline V lookup: CDR1 SEHNR, CDR2 FQNEAQ (reference sequence). DNA for the CDR3: TGTGCCAGCAGCTCGGGTTATTCACCCCTCCACTTT. It translates to CASSSGYSPLHF.

The rearrangement joins TRBV19 to TRBJ2-7; weak D call: TRBD1 (6 bases). CDR1 and CDR2 from the germline V gene are LNHDA and SQIVND (reference sequence). The ends were cut back, 3 bases at V and 2 bases at J, with 11 bases in the middle. The CDR3 totals 14 residues. The CDR3: CASSIGQRTYEQYF. The CDR3 coding sequence is TGTGCCAGTAGTATTGGACAGAGAACCTACGAGCAGTACTTC.

The V gene is TRBV2, the J gene TRBJ1-5; 10 positions match TRBD1. The CDR3 is made up of 14 amino acids. Germline loops: CDR1 SNHLY, CDR2 FYNNEI. With 9 bases clipped from V and 4 bases from J, the junction kept 6 bases outside the gene matches. CDR3 sequence: CASTGQGGNQPQHF. CDR3 nucleotide sequence: TGTGCCAGTACCGGACAGGGGGGAAATCAGCCCCAGCATTTT.

The rearrangement links TRBV24-1 to TRBJ2-1, with 10 positions matching TRBD1. Per the germline V gene, CDR1 is KGHDR and CDR2 is SFDVKD. The junction had 9 bases not matched to a gene; V was cut back by 4 bases and J by 7 bases. The CDR3 spans 16 residues. CDR3 bases: TGTGCCACCAGTGACCCATCGGACAGGGGGATAAATGAGCAGTTCTTC. It codes for CATSDPSDRGINEQFF.

As for this clone: Additional DNA sequences in this sample encode the identical CDR3. The chain recombines TRBV6-5 with TRBJ1-2; possibly TRBD1 for D (6 bases). V lost 0 bases, J lost 2 bases, and 10 bases lay in between. This CDR3 is built from 15 residues. Germline V gives CDR1 MNHEY, CDR2 SVGAGI. The CDR3 here is CASSYSRQGNYGYTF. The CDR3 nucleotides are TGTGCCAGCAGTTACTCGAGGCAGGGGAACTATGGCTACACCTTC.

The chain carries TRBV7-2 and TRBJ2-3, with 8 bases identical to TRBD2. V trimming: 5 bases; J trimming: 2 bases; junction bases outside the gene matches: 12. Germline V gives CDR1 SGHTA, CDR2 FQGNSA. CDR3 length: 17 residues. CDR3 protein: CASSLRLAGSSTDTQYF. The CDR3 coding sequence is TGTGCCAGCAGCCTCAGGCTAGCGGGTTCTTCCACAGATACGCAGTATTTT.